Listed below are T cell receptor beta chains from one sample, sequenced in a study of blood T cells in healthy people across ages. TCRdb redid the calling of the 5' RACE reads with MiXCR, one entry per CDR3 protein. The sample carries almost 300,000 distinct CDR3 sequences, around 27% recorded once. Sequencing was done on a sample of blood. The source of these receptors is a woman in her sixties or seventies in good health. CDR3s include the opening cysteine and the closing phenylalanine or tryptophan. Fields, in order: J gene, clone size, V gene, CDR3 protein. Only some rows state a clone size, as once, few, many or a class for expanded clones.

j_gene: NA
abundance: few
v_gene: TRBV12-3/TRBV12-4
CDR3aa: CASTLSPGRGNEQFF

j_gene: TRBJ1-2
abundance: few
v_gene: TRBV15
CDR3aa: CATSRDRVVRDSGYTF

j_gene: NA
abundance: NA
v_gene: TRBV12-3/TRBV12-4
CDR3aa: CASRGDSVGQFF

j_gene: TRBJ2-3
abundance: few
v_gene: TRBV10-3
CDR3aa: CATRPWGDTDTQYF

j_gene: TRBJ2-3
abundance: NA
v_gene: TRBV24-1
CDR3aa: CATRGGDTQYF

j_gene: TRBJ2-3
abundance: many
v_gene: TRBV6-5
CDR3aa: CASSYSTGTGFSTDTQYF

j_gene: TRBJ2-1
abundance: few
v_gene: TRBV7-2
CDR3aa: CASRPNGPNEQFF

j_gene: TRBJ2-7
abundance: few
v_gene: TRBV14
CDR3aa: CASNPRGKYYEQYF

j_gene: TRBJ2-1
abundance: NA
v_gene: TRBV5-6
CDR3aa: CASSIAFSGRAVEQFF

j_gene: TRBJ2-3
abundance: NA
v_gene: TRBV11-3
CDR3aa: CASNPGGQTDTQYF

j_gene: TRBJ1-2
abundance: few
v_gene: TRBV18
CDR3aa: CASSPTNLGYTF

j_gene: TRBJ1-2
abundance: once
v_gene: TRBV20-1
CDR3aa: CSARTGKYGYTF

j_gene: TRBJ2-3
abundance: NA
v_gene: TRBV29-1
CDR3aa: CSVGRDNTDTQYF

j_gene: TRBJ2-3
abundance: NA
v_gene: TRBV6-7
CDR3aa: CASSPQGGSYYTDTQYF

j_gene: TRBJ2-7
abundance: NA
v_gene: TRBV7-2
CDR3aa: CASSLAGDGVYEQYF

j_gene: TRBJ1-1
abundance: NA
v_gene: TRBV10-3
CDR3aa: CTISDKGRTEAFF

j_gene: TRBJ2-5
abundance: NA
v_gene: TRBV5-1
CDR3aa: CASSWGTNQETQYF

j_gene: TRBJ2-7
abundance: NA
v_gene: TRBV3-1
CDR3aa: CASSPSGAPYEQYF

j_gene: NA
abundance: few
v_gene: TRBV3-1
CDR3aa: CASSQGQVTEQYF

j_gene: TRBJ2-7
abundance: few
v_gene: TRBV2
CDR3aa: CASSDQPGVADEQYF

j_gene: TRBJ1-1
abundance: NA
v_gene: TRBV20-1
CDR3aa: CSARVSAIPEAFF

j_gene: NA
abundance: few
v_gene: TRBV9
CDR3aa: CASSVNTRGGNEQFF

j_gene: TRBJ1-1
abundance: NA
v_gene: TRBV6-1
CDR3aa: CASRTTGWAFF

j_gene: TRBJ2-1
abundance: NA
v_gene: TRBV18
CDR3aa: CASSPNTQGKQFF

j_gene: TRBJ2-1
abundance: few
v_gene: TRBV29-1
CDR3aa: CTANGNSYNEQFF

j_gene: TRBJ1-4
abundance: few
v_gene: TRBV29-1
CDR3aa: CSVRTANEKLFF

j_gene: TRBJ1-2
abundance: NA
v_gene: TRBV28
CDR3aa: CASSGGSNYGYTF

j_gene: TRBJ1-4
abundance: NA
v_gene: TRBV20-1
CDR3aa: CSASLGGEKLFF

j_gene: TRBJ2-5
abundance: few
v_gene: TRBV18
CDR3aa: CASSPRLISGTEETQYF

j_gene: TRBJ2-2
abundance: NA
v_gene: TRBV28
CDR3aa: CASSLIGAAGELFF

j_gene: TRBJ1-4
abundance: NA
v_gene: TRBV12-3/TRBV12-4
CDR3aa: CASSLRGRGNEKLFF

j_gene: TRBJ2-5
abundance: few
v_gene: TRBV6-5
CDR3aa: CASSYWAGGQETRYF

j_gene: TRBJ2-7
abundance: many
v_gene: TRBV9
CDR3aa: CASSGIAGEYEQYF

j_gene: TRBJ1-1
abundance: few
v_gene: TRBV10-3
CDR3aa: CAISDRDSFSAFF

j_gene: TRBJ2-4
abundance: NA
v_gene: TRBV28
CDR3aa: CATLGGTVAKNIQYF

j_gene: TRBJ1-4
abundance: many
v_gene: TRBV24-1
CDR3aa: CATSEGQGLNEKLFF

j_gene: TRBJ2-2
abundance: NA
v_gene: TRBV11-2
CDR3aa: CASSTRVTGELFF

j_gene: TRBJ2-5
abundance: few
v_gene: TRBV27
CDR3aa: CASSIRQGQETQYF

j_gene: TRBJ2-5
abundance: NA
v_gene: TRBV10-3
CDR3aa: CAIRSSGMDQETQYF

j_gene: TRBJ2-5
abundance: NA
v_gene: TRBV12-3/TRBV12-4
CDR3aa: CASSLEGRQGGETQYF

j_gene: TRBJ2-5
abundance: few
v_gene: TRBV20-1
CDR3aa: CSARDLSGLSETQYF

j_gene: TRBJ2-5
abundance: many
v_gene: TRBV6-1
CDR3aa: CASSEATGLYRGGGSQYF

j_gene: TRBJ2-4
abundance: NA
v_gene: TRBV3-1
CDR3aa: CASSPELSGTSGSMSKNIQYF

j_gene: NA
abundance: few
v_gene: TRBV4-1
CDR3aa: CASSQDAHGGGEQYF

j_gene: TRBJ2-7
abundance: few
v_gene: TRBV28
CDR3aa: CASKLRGYEQYF